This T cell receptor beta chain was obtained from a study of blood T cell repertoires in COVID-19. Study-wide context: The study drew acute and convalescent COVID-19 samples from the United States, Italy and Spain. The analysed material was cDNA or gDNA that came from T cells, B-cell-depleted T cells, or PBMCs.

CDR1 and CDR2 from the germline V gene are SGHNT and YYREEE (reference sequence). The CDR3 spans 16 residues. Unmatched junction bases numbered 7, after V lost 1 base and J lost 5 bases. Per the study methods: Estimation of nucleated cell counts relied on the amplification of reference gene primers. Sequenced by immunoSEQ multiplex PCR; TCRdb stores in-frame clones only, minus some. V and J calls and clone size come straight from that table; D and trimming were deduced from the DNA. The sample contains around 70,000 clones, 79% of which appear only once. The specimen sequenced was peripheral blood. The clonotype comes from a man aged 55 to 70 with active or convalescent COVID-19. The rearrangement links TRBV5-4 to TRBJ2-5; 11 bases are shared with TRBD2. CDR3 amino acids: CASSLRVSGGVETQYF. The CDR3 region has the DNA TGTGCCAGCAGCTTGAGAGTTAGCGGGGGGGTGGAGACCCAGTACTTC.